A selection of T cell receptor beta chains follows, all from one sample in a study of T cell changes during pregnancy in multiple sclerosis. Using immunoSEQ multiplex PCR, the repertoire was profiled, and TCRdb retains in-frame clones only, with some absent. Here the sample spans about 65,000 clones, roughly 92% being singletons. The input for sequencing was CD8+ T cells from peripheral blood mononuclear cells, taken in the third trimester of pregnancy. The receptors were gathered from a female donor in good health, enrolled as a control in a pregnancy study. CDR3s include the opening cysteine and the closing phenylalanine or tryptophan. A D gene is named only where the DNA matches it firmly. Clone size appears in some rows only: once, few, many, or a class for an expanded clone.

size: .; J: TRBJ2-7; V: TRBV9; length: 14; D: TRBD2; DNA: TGTGCCAGCAGCGTAGCCAGCGGGGCCCACGAGCAGTACTTC; CDR3: CASSVASGAHEQYF
size: .; J: TRBJ2-7; V: TRBV6-5; length: 16; D: TRBD2; DNA: TGTGCCAGCAGTTACCGGTTAGCGGGGGCCAGCTACGAGCAGTACTTC; CDR3: CASSYRLAGASYEQYF
size: .; J: TRBJ1-2; V: TRBV5-4; length: 14; D: TRBD1; DNA: TGTGCCAGCAGCTCCGGGACAGAGACCTATGGCTACACCTTC; CDR3: CASSSGTETYGYTF
size: .; J: TRBJ1-2; V: TRBV6-5; length: 16; D: .; DNA: TGTGCCAGCAGTTACGGAGGGGTTGGGCCAGAGGATGGCTACACCTTC; CDR3: CASSYGGVGPEDGYTF
size: .; J: TRBJ2-3; V: TRBV6-5; length: 12; D: TRBD2; DNA: TGTGCCACCATCGGGGCGGGGGTTACGCAGTATTTT; CDR3: CATIGAGVTQYF
size: .; J: TRBJ1-3; V: TRBV5-5; length: 15; D: .; DNA: TGTGCCAGCACCCTGGACGGGGGAGGAGGAAACACCATATATTTT; CDR3: CASTLDGGGGNTIYF
size: .; J: TRBJ2-3; V: TRBV19; length: 14; D: TRBD1; DNA: TGTGCCACCTGGGACAGGGGTAGCACAGATACGCAGTATTTT; CDR3: CATWDRGSTDTQYF
size: .; J: TRBJ1-5; V: TRBV27; length: 13; D: .; DNA: TGTGCCACCCCGAGGTCTAGCAATCAGCCCCAGCATTTT; CDR3: CATPRSSNQPQHF
size: .; J: TRBJ1-2; V: TRBV29-1; length: 13; D: .; DNA: TGCAGCGTCGTCGGGGAAGCTAACTATGGCTACACCTTC; CDR3: CSVVGEANYGYTF
size: .; J: TRBJ2-3; V: TRBV30; length: 14; D: TRBD2; DNA: TGTGCCGGGATGGGGGGGGGAAGCACAGATACGCAGTATTTT; CDR3: CAGMGGGSTDTQYF
size: .; J: TRBJ2-2; V: TRBV6-4; length: 16; D: TRBD2; DNA: TGTGCCAGCAGTCCGGGACTAGCGGTGAACACCGGGGAGCTGTTTTTT; CDR3: CASSPGLAVNTGELFF
size: .; J: TRBJ2-7; V: TRBV7-9; length: 14; D: TRBD1; DNA: TGTGCCAGCAGCTTAAAGACAGGGGAATACGAGCAGTACTTC; CDR3: CASSLKTGEYEQYF
size: .; J: TRBJ1-6; V: TRBV25-1; length: 15; D: TRBD1; DNA: TGTGCCAGCAGTGAAACGGGACAGGGGTTATCACCCCTCCACTTT; CDR3: CASSETGQGLSPLHF
size: .; J: TRBJ1-4; V: TRBV27; length: 15; D: TRBD1; DNA: TGTGCCAGCAGAACAGGGGGCGCGACTAATGAAAAACTGTTTTTT; CDR3: CASRTGGATNEKLFF
size: .; J: TRBJ1-1; V: TRBV7-9; length: 15; D: .; DNA: TGTGCCAGCACCTCACCCACGTCAGGGGTTCCTGAAGCTTTCTTT; CDR3: CASTSPTSGVPEAFF
size: .; J: TRBJ2-1; V: TRBV27; length: 14; D: .; DNA: TGTGCCAGCAGTTTACAGGGTAGGGTTGGTGAGCAGTTCTTC; CDR3: CASSLQGRVGEQFF
size: .; J: TRBJ2-1; V: TRBV5-5; length: 12; D: .; DNA: TGTGCCAGCAGCTTGGCCCGGGACAAGGAGTTCTTC; CDR3: CASSLARDKEFF
size: .; J: TRBJ2-1; V: TRBV4-3; length: 16; D: .; DNA: TGCGCCAGCAGCCAAGATCTGAGGGGGGGCCGCAATGAGCAGTTCTTC; CDR3: CASSQDLRGGRNEQFF
size: .; J: TRBJ2-2; V: TRBV29-1; length: 13; D: TRBD1; DNA: TGCAGCGTCCCGGGACAGGCCACCGGGGAGCTGTTTTTT; CDR3: CSVPGQATGELFF
size: .; J: TRBJ2-1; V: TRBV7-6; length: 17; D: .; DNA: TGTGCCAGCAGCTTAGGGGTAGCGGCGAGCTCCTACAATGAGCAGTTCTTC; CDR3: CASSLGVAASSYNEQFF
size: .; J: TRBJ1-2; V: TRBV9; length: 15; D: .; DNA: TGTGCCAGCAGCGTAAGAGCAGGGCCTAACTATGGCTACACCTTC; CDR3: CASSVRAGPNYGYTF
size: few; J: TRBJ1-1; V: TRBV7-3; length: 14; D: TRBD1; DNA: TGTGCCAGCAGCCCAGGACAGGGTAACACTGAAGCTTTCTTT; CDR3: CASSPGQGNTEAFF
size: .; J: TRBJ2-3; V: TRBV7-6; length: 14; D: .; DNA: TGTGCCAGCAGCTTAAGGCGGGGCAAAGATACGCAGTATTTT; CDR3: CASSLRRGKDTQYF
size: once; J: TRBJ1-1; V: TRBV4-3; length: 18; D: .; DNA: TGCGCCAGCAGCCAAGATACCATCCCGGCGGGGCATGACTTTGAAGCTTTCTTT; CDR3: CASSQDTIPAGHDFEAFF
size: .; J: TRBJ1-1; V: TRBV6-5; length: 14; D: .; DNA: TGTGCCAGCACCGGTGAGACAGGGAACACTGAAGCTTTCTTT; CDR3: CASTGETGNTEAFF
size: .; J: TRBJ2-5; V: TRBV6-5; length: 15; D: TRBD2; DNA: TGTGCCAGCAGTTACTCACTAGCGGGGGAGGAGACCCAGTACTTC; CDR3: CASSYSLAGEETQYF
size: once; J: TRBJ1-2; V: TRBV9; length: 13; D: .; DNA: TGTGCCAGCAGCGTAGTGGAACGGGTCGGCTACACCTTC; CDR3: CASSVVERVGYTF
size: once; J: TRBJ2-7; V: TRBV5-6; length: 16; D: .; DNA: TGTGCCAGCAGCTTCTCTCGGGGAGCTTTCATTTACGAGCAGTACTTC; CDR3: CASSFSRGAFIYEQYF
size: .; J: TRBJ1-6; V: TRBV30; length: 13; D: .; DNA: TGTGCCTGGAGTAGTGCCTCGGGTTCACCCCTCCACTTT; CDR3: CAWSSASGSPLHF
size: .; J: TRBJ1-1; V: TRBV4-1; length: 14; D: .; DNA: TGCGCCAGCAGCCATTACTCAATGAACACTGAAGCTTTCTTT; CDR3: CASSHYSMNTEAFF
size: .; J: TRBJ1-1; V: TRBV7-6; length: 15; D: TRBD1; DNA: TGTGCCAGCAGCTCCCGACAGGGGACGGACACTGAAGCTTTCTTT; CDR3: CASSSRQGTDTEAFF
size: .; J: TRBJ1-4; V: TRBV5-5; length: 14; D: .; DNA: TGTGCCAGCAGCCCCCCGGGTTATAATGAAAAACTGTTTTTT; CDR3: CASSPPGYNEKLFF
size: .; J: TRBJ1-1; V: TRBV2; length: 14; D: TRBD1; DNA: TGTGCCAGCAGACCCAGGGGGCTGGAAGCTGAAGCTTTCTTT; CDR3: CASRPRGLEAEAFF
size: .; J: TRBJ1-2; V: TRBV30; length: 13; D: .; DNA: TGTGCCTGGAGCGGGGTAGGTAGCTATGGCTACACCTTC; CDR3: CAWSGVGSYGYTF
size: .; J: TRBJ2-7; V: TRBV5-1; length: 14; D: .; DNA: TGCGCCAGCAGCCCGGAAGGCGGATTCTACGAGCAGTACTTC; CDR3: CASSPEGGFYEQYF
size: .; J: TRBJ2-7; V: TRBV27; length: 15; D: TRBD2; DNA: TGTGCCAGCAGTTTAGGGGGGGGAAGCTCCTACGAGCAGTACTTC; CDR3: CASSLGGGSSYEQYF
size: .; J: TRBJ2-7; V: TRBV27; length: 13; D: TRBD1; DNA: TGTGCCAGCAGTTTCTCAGGACAGGACGAGCAGTACTTC; CDR3: CASSFSGQDEQYF
size: .; J: TRBJ2-7; V: TRBV7-9; length: 15; D: TRBD2; DNA: TGTGCCAGCAGCCGGACTAGCGGGGATCTCTACGAGCAGTACTTC; CDR3: CASSRTSGDLYEQYF
size: .; J: TRBJ1-1; V: TRBV11-2; length: 14; D: TRBD1; DNA: TGTGCCAGCAGCCCAGACAGGGGGAACACTGAAGCTTTCTTT; CDR3: CASSPDRGNTEAFF
size: .; J: TRBJ2-7; V: TRBV5-4; length: 15; D: .; DNA: TGTGCCAGCAGCTCCTTTTCAGGGAATGCCTACGAGCAGTACTTC; CDR3: CASSSFSGNAYEQYF
size: .; J: TRBJ1-2; V: TRBV27; length: 14; D: TRBD1; DNA: TGTGCCAGCAGTCCCGGGACAGGAAACTATGGCTACACCTTC; CDR3: CASSPGTGNYGYTF
size: .; J: TRBJ2-7; V: TRBV4-2; length: 16; D: TRBD2; DNA: TGTGCCAGCAGCCAAGGGAACAGCGGGGGGGCCTACGAGCAGTACTTC; CDR3: CASSQGNSGGAYEQYF